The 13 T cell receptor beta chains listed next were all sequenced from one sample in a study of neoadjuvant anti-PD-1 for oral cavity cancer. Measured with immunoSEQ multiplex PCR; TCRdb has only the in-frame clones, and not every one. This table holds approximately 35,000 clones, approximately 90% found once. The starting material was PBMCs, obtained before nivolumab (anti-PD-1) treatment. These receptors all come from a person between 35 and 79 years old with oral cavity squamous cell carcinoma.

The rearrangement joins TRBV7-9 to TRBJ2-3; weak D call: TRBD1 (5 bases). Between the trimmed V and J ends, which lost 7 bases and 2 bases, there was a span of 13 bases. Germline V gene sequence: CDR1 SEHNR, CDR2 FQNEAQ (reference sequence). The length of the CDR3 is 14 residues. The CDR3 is CASTLDSYTDTQYF. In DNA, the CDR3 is TGTGCCAGCACCCTAGACAGTTACACAGATACGCAGTATTTT.

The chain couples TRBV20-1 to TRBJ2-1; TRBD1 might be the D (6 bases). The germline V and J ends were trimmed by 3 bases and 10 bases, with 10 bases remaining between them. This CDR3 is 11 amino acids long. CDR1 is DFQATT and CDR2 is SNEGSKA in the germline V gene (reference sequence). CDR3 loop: CSASRGSEQFF. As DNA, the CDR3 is TGCAGTGCTAGTAGGGGGAGCGAGCAGTTCTTC.

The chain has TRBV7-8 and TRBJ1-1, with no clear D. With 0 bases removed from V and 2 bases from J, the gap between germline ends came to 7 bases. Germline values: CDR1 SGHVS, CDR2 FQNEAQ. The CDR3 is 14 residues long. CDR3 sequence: CASSLAGFNTEAFF. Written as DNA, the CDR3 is TGTGCCAGCAGCTTAGCCGGGTTCAACACTGAAGCTTTCTTT.

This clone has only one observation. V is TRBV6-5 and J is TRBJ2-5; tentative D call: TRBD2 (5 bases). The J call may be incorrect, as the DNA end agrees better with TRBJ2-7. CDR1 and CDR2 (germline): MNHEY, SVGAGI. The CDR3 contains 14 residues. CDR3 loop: CASSRERLGYEQYF. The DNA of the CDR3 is TGTGCCAGCAGCCGGGAACGGCTAGGGTACGAGCAGTACTTC.

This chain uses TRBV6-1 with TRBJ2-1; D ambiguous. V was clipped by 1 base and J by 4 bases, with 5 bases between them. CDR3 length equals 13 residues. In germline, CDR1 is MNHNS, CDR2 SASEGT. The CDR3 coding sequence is TGTGCCAGCAGTGAAGACTATTACAATGAGCAGTTCTTC. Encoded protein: CASSEDYYNEQFF.

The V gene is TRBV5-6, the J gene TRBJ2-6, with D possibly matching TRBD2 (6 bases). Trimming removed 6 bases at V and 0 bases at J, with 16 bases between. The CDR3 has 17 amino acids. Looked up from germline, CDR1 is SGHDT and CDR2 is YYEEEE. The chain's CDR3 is CASIKIGDSSGANVLTF. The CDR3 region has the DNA TGTGCCAGCATCAAAATAGGGGACTCCTCTGGGGCCAACGTCCTGACTTTC.

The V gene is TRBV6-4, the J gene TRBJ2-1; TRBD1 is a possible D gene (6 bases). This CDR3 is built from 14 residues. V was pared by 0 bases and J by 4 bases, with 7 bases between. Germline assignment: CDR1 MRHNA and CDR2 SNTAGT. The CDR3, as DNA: TGTGCCAGCAGTGACTCGGGGACATACAATGAGCAGTTCTTC. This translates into CASSDSGTYNEQFF.

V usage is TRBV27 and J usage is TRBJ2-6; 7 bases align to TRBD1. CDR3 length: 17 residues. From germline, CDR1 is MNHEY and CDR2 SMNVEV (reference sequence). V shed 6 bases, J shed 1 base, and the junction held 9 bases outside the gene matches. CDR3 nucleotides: TGTGCCAGCAGGGCGCGGTCAGGGGGTTCTGGGGCCAACGTCCTGACTTTC. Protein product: CASRARSGGSGANVLTF.

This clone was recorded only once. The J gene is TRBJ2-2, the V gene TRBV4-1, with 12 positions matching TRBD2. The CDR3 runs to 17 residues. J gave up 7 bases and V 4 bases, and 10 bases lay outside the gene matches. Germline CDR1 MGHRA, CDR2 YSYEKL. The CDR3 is CASSPRLAGAAIGELFF. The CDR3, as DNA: TGCGCCAGCAGCCCGCGACTAGCGGGGGCCGCAATCGGGGAGCTGTTTTTT.

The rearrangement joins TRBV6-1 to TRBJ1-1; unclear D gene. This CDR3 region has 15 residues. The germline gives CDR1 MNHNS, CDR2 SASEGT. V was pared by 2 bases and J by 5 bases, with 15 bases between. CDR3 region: CASSETDSKGTEAFF. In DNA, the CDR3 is TGTGCCAGCAGTGAAACTGACTCGAAGGGAACTGAAGCTTTCTTT.

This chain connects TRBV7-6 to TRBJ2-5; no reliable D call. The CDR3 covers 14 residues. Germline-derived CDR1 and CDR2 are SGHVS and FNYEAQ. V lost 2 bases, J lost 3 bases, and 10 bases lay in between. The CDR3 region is CASSLLRREETQYF. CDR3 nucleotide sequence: TGTGCCAGCAGCTTACTTCGACGAGAAGAGACCCAGTACTTC.

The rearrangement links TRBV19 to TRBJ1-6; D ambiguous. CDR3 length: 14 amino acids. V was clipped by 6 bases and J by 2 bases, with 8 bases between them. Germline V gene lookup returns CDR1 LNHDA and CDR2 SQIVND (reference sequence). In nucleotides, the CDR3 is TGTGCCAGTAGGAACCGTGCCTATAATTCACCCCTCCACTTT. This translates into CASRNRAYNSPLHF.

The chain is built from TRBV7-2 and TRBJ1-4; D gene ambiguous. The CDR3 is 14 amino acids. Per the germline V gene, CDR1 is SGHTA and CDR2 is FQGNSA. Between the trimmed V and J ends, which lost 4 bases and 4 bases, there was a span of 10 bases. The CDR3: CASSSDGYNEKLFF. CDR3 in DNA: TGTGCCAGCAGCTCAGACGGATATAATGAAAAACTGTTTTTT.